The sequence of this T cell receptor beta chain was determined in a study of identical twins. Details on this clonotype: No antigen is known for it.

TCRdb reanalysed the 5' RACE reads using MiXCR and keeps one entry per CDR3 protein. In the table there are 470,000 or so distinct CDR3 sequences, 20% to 25% of which are singletons. Findings and caveats of the study: Model-predicted out-of-frame TCR alpha sharing fell below observed values in monozygotic twins.

The same sample was also studied in work on T cells expressing NK-cell markers. This second report adds: 1.0-7.0% of CD8+ T cells in several donors belonged to dominant NKG2C+ clonotypes.

Material: CD4+ T cells sorted from blood. The receptor comes from a woman aged 18-30 years in good health.

The CDR3 protein is CASSQEGLVGGYTF. CDR3 nucleotides: TGTGCCAGCAGCCAAGAGGGGCTCGTAGGAGGCTACACCTTC. This chain uses TRBV3-1 with TRBJ1-2, with D possibly TRBD1 on 5 matching bases. The germline V and J ends were trimmed by 0 bases and 8 bases, with 13 bases remaining between them. The CDR3 has 14 residues. The germline gives CDR1 LGHDT, CDR2 YNNKEL (reference sequence).